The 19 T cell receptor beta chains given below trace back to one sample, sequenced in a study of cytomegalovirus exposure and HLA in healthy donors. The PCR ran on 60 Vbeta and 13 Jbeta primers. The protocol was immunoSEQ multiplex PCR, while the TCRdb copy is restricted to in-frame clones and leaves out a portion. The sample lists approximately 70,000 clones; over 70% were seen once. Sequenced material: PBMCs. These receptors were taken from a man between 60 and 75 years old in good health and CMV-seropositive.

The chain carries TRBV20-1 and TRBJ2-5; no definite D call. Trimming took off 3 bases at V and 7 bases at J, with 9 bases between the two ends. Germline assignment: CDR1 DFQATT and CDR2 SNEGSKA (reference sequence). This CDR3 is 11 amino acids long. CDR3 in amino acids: CSASPEATQYF. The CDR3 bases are TGCAGTGCTAGTCCCGAGGCGACCCAGTACTTC.

The CDR3 DNA reads as TGTGCCAGCAATCCTGGGACAGTGAACACCGGGGAGCTGTTTTTT. It encodes CASNPGTVNTGELFF. The chain employs TRBV6-5 and TRBJ2-2; 7 bases align to TRBD1. V shed 7 bases, J shed 1 base, and the junction held 6 bases outside the gene matches. From germline, CDR1 is MNHEY and CDR2 SVGAGI. This CDR3 has 15 amino acids.

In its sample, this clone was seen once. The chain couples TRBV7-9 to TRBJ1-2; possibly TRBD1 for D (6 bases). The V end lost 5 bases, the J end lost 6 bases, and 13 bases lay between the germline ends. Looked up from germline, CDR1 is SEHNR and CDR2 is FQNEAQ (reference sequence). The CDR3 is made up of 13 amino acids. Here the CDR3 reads CASSDINRDGYTF. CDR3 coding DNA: TGTGCCAGCAGCGACATCAACAGGGATGGCTACACCTTC.

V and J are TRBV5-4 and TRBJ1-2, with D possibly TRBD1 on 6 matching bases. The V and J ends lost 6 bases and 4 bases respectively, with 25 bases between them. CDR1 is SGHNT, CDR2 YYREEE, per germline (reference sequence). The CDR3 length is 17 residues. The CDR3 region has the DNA TGTGCCAGCAACCGAGGGGGGGGGCCGATCGGCGGCTATGGCTACACCTTC. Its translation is CASNRGGGPIGGYGYTF.

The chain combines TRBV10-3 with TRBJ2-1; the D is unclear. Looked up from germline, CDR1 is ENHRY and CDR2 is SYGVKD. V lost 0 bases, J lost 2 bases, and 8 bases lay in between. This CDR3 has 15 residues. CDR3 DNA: TGTGCCATCAGTGAGTCGGCGGCAACCTACAATGAGCAGTTCTTC. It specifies CAISESAATYNEQFF.

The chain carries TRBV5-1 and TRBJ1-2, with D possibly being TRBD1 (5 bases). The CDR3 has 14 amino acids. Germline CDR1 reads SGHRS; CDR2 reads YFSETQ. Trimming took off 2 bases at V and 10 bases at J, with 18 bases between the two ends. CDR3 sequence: CASSLSQGSKNYTF. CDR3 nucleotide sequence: TGCGCCAGCAGCTTATCCCAGGGCTCAAAGAACTACACCTTC.

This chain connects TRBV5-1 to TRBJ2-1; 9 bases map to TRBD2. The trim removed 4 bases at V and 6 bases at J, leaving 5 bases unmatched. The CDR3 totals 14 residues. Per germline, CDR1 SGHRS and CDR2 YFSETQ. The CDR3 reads CASSVSGSGNEQFF. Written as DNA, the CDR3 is TGCGCCAGCAGCGTTAGCGGGAGCGGCAATGAGCAGTTCTTC.

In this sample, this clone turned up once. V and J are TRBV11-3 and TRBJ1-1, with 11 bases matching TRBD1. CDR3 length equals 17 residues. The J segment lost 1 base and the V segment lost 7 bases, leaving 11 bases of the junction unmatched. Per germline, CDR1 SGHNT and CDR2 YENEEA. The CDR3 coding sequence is TGTGCCAGCACCTCCCGGGACAGGGGGAAAGGGAACACTGAAGCTTTCTTT. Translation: CASTSRDRGKGNTEAFF.

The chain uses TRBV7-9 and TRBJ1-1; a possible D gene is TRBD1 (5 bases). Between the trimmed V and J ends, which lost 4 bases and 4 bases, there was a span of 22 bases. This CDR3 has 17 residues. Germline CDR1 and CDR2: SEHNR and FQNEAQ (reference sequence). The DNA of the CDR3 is TGTGCCAGCAGCTCCCCGGGGGGGAGGGTTGATGGCACTGAAGCTTTCTTT. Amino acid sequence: CASSSPGGRVDGTEAFF.

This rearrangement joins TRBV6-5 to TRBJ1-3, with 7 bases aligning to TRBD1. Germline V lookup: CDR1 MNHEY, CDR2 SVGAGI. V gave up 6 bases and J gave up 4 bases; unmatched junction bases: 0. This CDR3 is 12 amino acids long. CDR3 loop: CASRTGGNTIYF. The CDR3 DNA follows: TGTGCCAGCAGGACAGGGGGAAACACCATATATTTT.

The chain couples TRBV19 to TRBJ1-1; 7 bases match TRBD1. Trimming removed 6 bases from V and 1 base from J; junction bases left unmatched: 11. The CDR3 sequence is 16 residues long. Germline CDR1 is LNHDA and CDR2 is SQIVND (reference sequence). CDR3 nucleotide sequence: TGTGCCAGTAGCAGCAGGGACAGCGGGCCGAACACTGAAGCTTTCTTT. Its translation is CASSSRDSGPNTEAFF.

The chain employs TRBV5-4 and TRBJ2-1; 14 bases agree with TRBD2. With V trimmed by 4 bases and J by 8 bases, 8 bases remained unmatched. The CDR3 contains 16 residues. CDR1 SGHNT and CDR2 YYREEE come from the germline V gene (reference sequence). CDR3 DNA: TGTGCCAGCAGCCTGACTAGCGGGAGGGGTGTTGATGAGCAGTTCTTC. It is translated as CASSLTSGRGVDEQFF.

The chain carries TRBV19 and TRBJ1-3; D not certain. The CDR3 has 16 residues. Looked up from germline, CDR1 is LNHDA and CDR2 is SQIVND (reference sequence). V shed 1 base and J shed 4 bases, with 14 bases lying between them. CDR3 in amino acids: CASSIARVGGGNTIYF. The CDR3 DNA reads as TGTGCCAGTAGTATAGCCCGGGTCGGAGGAGGAAACACCATATATTTT.

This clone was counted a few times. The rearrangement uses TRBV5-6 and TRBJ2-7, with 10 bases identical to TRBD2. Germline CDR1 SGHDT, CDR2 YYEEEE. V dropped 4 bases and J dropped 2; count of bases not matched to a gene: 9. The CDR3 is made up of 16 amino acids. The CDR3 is CASSPRASGSAYEQYF. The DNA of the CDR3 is TGTGCCAGCAGCCCTAGGGCTAGCGGGAGTGCCTACGAGCAGTACTTC.

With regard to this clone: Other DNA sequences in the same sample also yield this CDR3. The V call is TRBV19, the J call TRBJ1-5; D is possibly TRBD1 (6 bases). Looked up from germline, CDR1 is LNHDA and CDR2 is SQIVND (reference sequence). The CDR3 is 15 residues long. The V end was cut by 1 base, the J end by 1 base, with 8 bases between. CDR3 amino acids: CASSIGQGSNQPQHF. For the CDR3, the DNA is TGTGCCAGTAGTATAGGGCAGGGGAGCAATCAGCCCCAGCATTTT.

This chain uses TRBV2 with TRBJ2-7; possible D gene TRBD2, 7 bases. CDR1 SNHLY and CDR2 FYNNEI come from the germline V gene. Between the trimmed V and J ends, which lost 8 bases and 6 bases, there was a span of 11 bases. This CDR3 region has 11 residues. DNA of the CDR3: TGTGCCAGCGTGGGGGGGCGCGAGCAGTACTTC. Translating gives CASVGGREQYF.

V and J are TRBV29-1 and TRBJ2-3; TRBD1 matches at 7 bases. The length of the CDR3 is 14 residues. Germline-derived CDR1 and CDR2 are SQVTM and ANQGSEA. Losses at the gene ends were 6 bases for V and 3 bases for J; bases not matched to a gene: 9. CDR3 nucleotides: TGCAGCGTCGCCACAGGGGTTAGTACAGATACGCAGTATTTT. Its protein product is CSVATGVSTDTQYF.

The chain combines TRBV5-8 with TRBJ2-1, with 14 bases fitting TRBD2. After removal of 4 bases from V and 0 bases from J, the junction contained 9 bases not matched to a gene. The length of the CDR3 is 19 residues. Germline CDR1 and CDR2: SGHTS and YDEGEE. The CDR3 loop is CASSLGGTSGGSSYNEQFF. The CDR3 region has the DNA TGTGCCAGCAGCCTGGGGGGGACTAGCGGGGGCAGCTCCTACAATGAGCAGTTCTTC. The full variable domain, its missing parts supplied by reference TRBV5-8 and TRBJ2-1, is EAGVTQSPTHLIKTRGQQATLRCSPISGHTSVYWYQQALGLGLQFLLWYDEGEERNRGNFPPRFSGRQFPNYSSELNVNALELEDSALYLCASSLGGTSGGSSYNEQFFGPGTRLTVL.

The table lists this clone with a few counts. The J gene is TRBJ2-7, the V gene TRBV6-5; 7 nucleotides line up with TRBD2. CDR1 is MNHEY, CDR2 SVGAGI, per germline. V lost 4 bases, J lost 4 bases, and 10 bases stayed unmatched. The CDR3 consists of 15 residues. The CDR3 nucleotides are TGTGCCAGCAGTTCGCCGGGGGGTTCGGGATACGAGCAGTACTTC. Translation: CASSSPGGSGYEQYF.